Listed below are T cell receptor gamma chains from one sample, sequenced in a study of intestinal T cells in coeliac disease. TCRdb fed the multiplex PCR reads to CATT. The repertoire holds about 380 gamma-chain clones, with about 62% as singletons. Specimen: a duodenal biopsy. The receptors derive from a human donor with celiac disease. CDR3s include the opening cysteine and the closing phenylalanine or tryptophan. Clone size is shown for a subset of rows, as once, few, many or a class of expanded clone.

>TRGV8|12|TRGJ1/TRGJ2|hyperexpanded
TGTGCCACCTGGGATAGTCATTATAAGAAACTCTTT
CATWDSHYKKLF
>TRGV4|16|TRGJ1/TRGJ2|-
TGTGCCACCTGGGATGGGCGAGAGAGGATTATTGATAAGAAACTCTTT
CATWDGRERIIDKKLF
>TRGV4|14|TRGJ1/TRGJ2|-
TGTGCCAACCTGGGGATGGGCAGGTATTATAAGAAACTCTTT
CANLGMGRYYKKLF
>TRGV4|16|TRGJP2|-
TGTGCACCTGGCCCAGCCCTTACTAGTAGTGATTGGATCAAGACGTTT
CAPGPALTSSDWIKTF
>TRGV2|17|TRGJP2|-
TGTGCCACCTTGGGACGGGCCGGGGATAGTAGTGATTGGATCAAGACGTTT
CATLGRAGDSSDWIKTF
>TRGV2|16|TRGJP2|-
TGTGCCACCTGGGGACGGGCATATCGTAGTGATTGGATCAAGACGTTT
CATWGRAYRSDWIKTF
>TRGV4|15|TRGJ1/TRGJ2|few
TGTGCACCTGGGATGAAACCAGAGAATTATTATAAGAAACTCTTT
CAPGMKPENYYKKLF
>TRGV8|17|TRGJ1/TRGJ2|-
TGTGCCACCTGGGATAGATGTGCCCCCGCTCTTATTTATAAGAAACTCTTT
CATWDRCAPALIYKKLF
>TRGV10|13|TRGJ1/TRGJ2|few
TGTGCTGCGTGGGGGAGGAATTATTATAAGAAACTCTTT
CAAWGRNYYKKLF
>TRGV2|14|TRGJ1/TRGJ2|hyperexpanded
TGTGCCACCTGGGACGGGCGGGGTTATTATAAGAAACTCTTT
CATWDGRGYYKKLF
>TRGV3|13|TRGJ1/TRGJ2|-
TGTGCACCTCGGAGCAGGCCGGGTTATAAGAAACTCTTT
CAPRSRPGYKKLF
>TRGV4|15|TRGJ1/TRGJ2|few
TGTGCCACCTGGGATGAACCAGAGAATTATTATAAGAAACTCTTT
CATWDEPENYYKKLF
>TRGV5|14|TRGJ1/TRGJ2|-
TGTGCCACCTGGGACAGCCGGATTTATTATAAGAAACTCTTT
CATWDSRIYYKKLF
>TRGV2|15|TRGJP2|-
TGTGCCACCTGGGACGGCGGACTAAACGATTGGATCAAGACGTTT
CATWDGGLNDWIKTF
>TRGV10|13|TRGJ1/TRGJ2|hyperexpanded
TGTGCTGCGTGGGATAGGGCGTATTATAAGAAACTCTTT
CAAWDRAYYKKLF
>TRGV4|12|TRGJ1/TRGJ2|hyperexpanded
TGTGCCACCTGGGATGGGCCAGGTAAGAAACTCTTT
CATWDGPGKKLF
>TRGV2|14|TRGJ1/TRGJ2|-
TGTGCCACCTGGGACGGGGTTCCCTATTATAAGAAACTCTTT
CATWDGVPYYKKLF
>TRGV3|13|TRGJ1/TRGJ2|-
TGTGCCACCTGGGACAGGGCAGAGTATAAGAAACTCTTT
CATWDRAEYKKLF
>TRGV4|14|TRGJ1/TRGJ2|few
TGTGCCACCTGGGATGGCCGATTTTATTATAAGAAACTCTTT
CATWDGRFYYKKLF
>TRGV2|17|TRGJP2|few
TGTGCCACCTGGGACGGGCCGGGGAGTAGTAGTGATTGGATCAAGACGTTT
CATWDGPGSSSDWIKTF
>TRGV2|12|TRGJ1/TRGJ2|-
TGTGCCACCGGGACGGATTATTATAAGAAACTCTTT
CATGTDYYKKLF
>TRGV8|14|TRGJ1/TRGJ2|-
TGTGCACCTGGGATAGAAGGCTATTATTATAAGAAACTCTTT
CAPGIEGYYYKKLF
>TRGV5P|13|TRGJ1/TRGJ2|large
TGTGCCACCTGGGGCTGGGGGAAATATAAGAAACTCTTT
CATWGWGKYKKLF
>TRGV3|16|TRGJP2|-
TGTGCCACCTGGCCCCGAAGGGGGGGTAGTGATTGGATCAAGACGTTT
CATWPRRGGSDWIKTF
>TRGV9|10|TRGJ1/TRGJ2|-
TGTGCCTTGTGGGAGGTGAAGAAACTCTTT
CALWEVKKLF
>TRGV2|14|TRGJ1/TRGJ2|-
TGTGCCACCTGGGACGGGCGCGTACCCTATAAGAAACTCTTT
CATWDGRVPYKKLF
>TRGV4|16|TRGJ1/TRGJ2|-
TGTGCCACCTGGGATGGGCGAGAGAGGATTTATTATAAGAAACTCTTT
CATWDGRERIYYKKLF
>TRGV4|12|TRGJ1/TRGJ2|few
TGTGCCACCTGGGAAGTTGGATATAAGAAACTCTTT
CATWEVGYKKLF
>TRGV2|17|TRGJP2|-
TGTGCCACCTGGGACGGGCCGGGGATAGTAAGTGATTGGATCAAGACGTTT
CATWDGPGIVSDWIKTF
>TRGV2|13|TRGJ1/TRGJ2|hyperexpanded
TGTGCCACCTGGGACGGGAATTATTATAAGAAACTCTTT
CATWDGNYYKKLF
>TRGV4|15|TRGJ1/TRGJ2|-
TGTGCCACCTGGGACCGTCTTTATATCTATTATAAGAAACTCTTT
CATWDRLYIYYKKLF
>TRGV4|13|TRGJ1/TRGJ2|hyperexpanded
TGTGCCACCTGGGATGAGGGGGCCACTAAGAAACTCTTT
CATWDEGATKKLF